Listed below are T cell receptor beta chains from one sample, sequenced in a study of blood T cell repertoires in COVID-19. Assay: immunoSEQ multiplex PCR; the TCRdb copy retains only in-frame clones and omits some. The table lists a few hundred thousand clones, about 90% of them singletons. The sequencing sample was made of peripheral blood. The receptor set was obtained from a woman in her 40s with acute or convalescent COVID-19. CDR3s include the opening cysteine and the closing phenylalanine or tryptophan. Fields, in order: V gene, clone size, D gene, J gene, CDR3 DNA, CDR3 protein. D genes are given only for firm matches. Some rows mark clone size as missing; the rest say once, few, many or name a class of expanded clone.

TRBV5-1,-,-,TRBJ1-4,TGCGCCAGCAGCTTGTTAGGGGTTGAAAAACTGTTTTTT,CASSLLGVEKLFF
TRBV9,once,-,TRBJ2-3,TGTGCCAGCAGCGGCCGGGCGGGGGCCTCCACAGATACGCAGTATTTT,CASSGRAGASTDTQYF
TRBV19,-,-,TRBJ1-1,TGTGCCAGTAGTATCCTCGACAGGTCAGGCACTGAAGCTTTCTTT,CASSILDRSGTEAFF
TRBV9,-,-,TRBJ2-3,TGTGCCAGCAGCACGAGTTGGGATACGCAGTATTTT,CASSTSWDTQYF
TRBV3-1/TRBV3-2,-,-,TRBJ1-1,TGTGCCAGCAGCCAAGGAAAGCAACAGGGCTGGACTGAAGCTTTCTTT,CASSQGKQQGWTEAFF
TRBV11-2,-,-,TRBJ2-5,TGTGCCAGCAGCTTGAGCGGGACACCATCGGAGACCCAGTACTTC,CASSLSGTPSETQYF
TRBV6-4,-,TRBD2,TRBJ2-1,TGTGCCAGCAGTGACCACGCGGGGGGGAGGGATGAGCAGTTCTTC,CASSDHAGGRDEQFF
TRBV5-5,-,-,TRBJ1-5,TGTGCCAGCAGCTTGGATGAAGGGGTTGGACAGCCCCAGCATTTT,CASSLDEGVGQPQHF
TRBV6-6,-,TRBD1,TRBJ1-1,TGTGCCAGCAGCCTACAGGGGGCCCCAGGAACTGAAGCTTTCTTT,CASSLQGAPGTEAFF
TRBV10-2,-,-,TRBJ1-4,TGCGCCAGCAGGCACTCTACTAATGAAAAACTGTTTTTT,CASRHSTNEKLFF
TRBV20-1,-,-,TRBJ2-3,TGCAGTGCCACACAGGGAGATACGCAGTATTTT,CSATQGDTQYF
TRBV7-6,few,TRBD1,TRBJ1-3,TGTGCCAGCAGCCCCCGACAGGGTAACTCTGGAAACACCATATATTTT,CASSPRQGNSGNTIYF
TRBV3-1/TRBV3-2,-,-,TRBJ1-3,TGTGCCAGCAGCGGACGACAGAAAGACTCTGGAAACACCATATATTTT,CASSGRQKDSGNTIYF
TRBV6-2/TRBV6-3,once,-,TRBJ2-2,TGTGCCAGCAGCATATATCGCACCGGGGAGCTGTTTTTT,CASSIYRTGELFF
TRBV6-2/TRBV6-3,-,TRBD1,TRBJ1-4,TGTGCCAGCAGTACCCGGACAGGGCTTGGAGAAAAACTGTTTTTT,CASSTRTGLGEKLFF
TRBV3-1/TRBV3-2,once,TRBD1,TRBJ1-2,TGTGCCAGCAGCCGAAGCTCGACAGGGGGCGGTGGCTACACCTTC,CASSRSSTGGGGYTF
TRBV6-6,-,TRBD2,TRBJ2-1,TGTGCCAGCAGTTACCGGGAGGGGAGGGAAAATGAGCAGTTCTTC,CASSYREGRENEQFF
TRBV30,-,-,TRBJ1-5,TGTGCCTGGAGTGCCGGGGGGCCCCAGCATTTT,CAWSAGGPQHF
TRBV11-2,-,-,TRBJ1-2,TGTGCCAGCAGCTTAGACAGGGGACGAGGCTACACCTTC,CASSLDRGRGYTF
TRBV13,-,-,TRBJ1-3,TGTGCCAGCAGCGCGAACCGAAACACCATATATTTT,CASSANRNTIYF
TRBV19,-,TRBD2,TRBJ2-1,TGTGCCAGTAGTACTAGCGGGGGGCCTGATGAGCAGTTCTTC,CASSTSGGPDEQFF
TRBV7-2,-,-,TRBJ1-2,TGTGCCAGCAGCTACGGACTAAGGGGCTTGGGCTACACCTTC,CASSYGLRGLGYTF
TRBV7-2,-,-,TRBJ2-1,TGTGCCAGCAGATCCCTCTCCACGGGAAATGAGCAGTTCTTC,CASRSLSTGNEQFF
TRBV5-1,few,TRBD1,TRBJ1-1,TGCGCCAGCAGCGCGGGACAGCCCATGAACACTGAAGCTTTCTTT,CASSAGQPMNTEAFF
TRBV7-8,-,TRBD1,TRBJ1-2,TGTGCCAGCAGCTTCCAACCGGGACAGGGGGCAGAAGGGAACTATGGCTACACCTTC,CASSFQPGQGAEGNYGYTF
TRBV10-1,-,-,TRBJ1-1,TGCGCCAGCAGTGCGGGGGGCTTGAACACTGAAGCTTTCTTT,CASSAGGLNTEAFF
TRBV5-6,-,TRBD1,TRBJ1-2,TGTGCCAGCAGCTCCCGGGGACAGGGGGCGCTTGGCTACACCTTC,CASSSRGQGALGYTF
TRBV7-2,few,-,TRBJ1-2,TGTGCCAGCAGTCCAGGGAGGGGCTATGGCTACACCTTC,CASSPGRGYGYTF
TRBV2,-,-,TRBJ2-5,TGTGCCAGCAGTGATGGGCCTCCGACCCAGTACTTC,CASSDGPPTQYF
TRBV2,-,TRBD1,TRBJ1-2,TGTGCCAGTAACAACAGGGGAGCCTATGGCTACACCTTC,CASNNRGAYGYTF
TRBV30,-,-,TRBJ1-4,TGTGCCTGGATAGGGGCGGATGAAAAACTGTTTTTT,CAWIGADEKLFF
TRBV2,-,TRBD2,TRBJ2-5,TGTGCCAGCAGTGCGGCTAGCGGGGGGCATCAGACCCAGTACTTC,CASSAASGGHQTQYF
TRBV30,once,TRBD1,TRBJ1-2,TGTGCCTGGACCGGACAGGCAACAACCCTAGGGGGCTACACCTTC,CAWTGQATTLGGYTF
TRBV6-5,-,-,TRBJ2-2,TGTGCCAGCACCAGGGAGGGGGGATTGGCCGGGGAGCTGTTTTTT,CASTREGGLAGELFF
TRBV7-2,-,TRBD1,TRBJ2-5,TGTGCCAGCAGCTTAATGGGACAGGACCAAGAGACCCAGTACTTC,CASSLMGQDQETQYF
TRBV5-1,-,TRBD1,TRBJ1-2,TGCGCCAGCAGCTTGGCAGGGCGGACAGGGGTCTATGGCTACACCTTC,CASSLAGRTGVYGYTF
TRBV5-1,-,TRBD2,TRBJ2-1,TGCGCCAGCAGCTGGCAAGCGGGGGAAGGCAATGAGCAGTTCTTC,CASSWQAGEGNEQFF
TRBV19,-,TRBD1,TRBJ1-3,TGTGCCAGTAGCCAGGGGGACGACAGCAGCTATCTATATTTGGACCCGGGAAACACCATATATTTT,CASSQGDDSSYLYLDPGNTIYF
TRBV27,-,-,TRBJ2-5,TGTGCCAGCAGTTCCCGGAATGCGGGGCAAGAGACCCAGTACTTC,CASSSRNAGQETQYF
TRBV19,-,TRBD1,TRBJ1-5,TGTGCCAGCGGGCCCACGGGACAGGTGAGGGATCAGCCCCAGCATTTT,CASGPTGQVRDQPQHF
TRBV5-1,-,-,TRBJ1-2,TGCGCCAGCAGCTACGGACAGACCATTAACGGCTACACCTTC,CASSYGQTINGYTF
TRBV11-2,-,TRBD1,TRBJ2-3,TGTGCCAGCAGGACGATTACAGGGGGCTGGACAGATACGCAGTATTTT,CASRTITGGWTDTQYF
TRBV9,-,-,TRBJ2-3,TGTGCCAGCAGTACCCAGGGAACAGATACGCAGTATTTT,CASSTQGTDTQYF
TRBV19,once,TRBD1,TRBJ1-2,TGTGCCAGTAGTTCCCGGGACAGGGGAAACTATGGCTACACCTTC,CASSSRDRGNYGYTF
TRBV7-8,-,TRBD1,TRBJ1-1,TGTGCCAGCAGCCTATGGGACAGGGGCGCTGAAGCTTTCTTT,CASSLWDRGAEAFF
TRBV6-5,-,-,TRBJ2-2,TGTGCCACCACCGGGGGGCGAGTCGGGGAGCTGTTTTTT,CATTGGRVGELFF